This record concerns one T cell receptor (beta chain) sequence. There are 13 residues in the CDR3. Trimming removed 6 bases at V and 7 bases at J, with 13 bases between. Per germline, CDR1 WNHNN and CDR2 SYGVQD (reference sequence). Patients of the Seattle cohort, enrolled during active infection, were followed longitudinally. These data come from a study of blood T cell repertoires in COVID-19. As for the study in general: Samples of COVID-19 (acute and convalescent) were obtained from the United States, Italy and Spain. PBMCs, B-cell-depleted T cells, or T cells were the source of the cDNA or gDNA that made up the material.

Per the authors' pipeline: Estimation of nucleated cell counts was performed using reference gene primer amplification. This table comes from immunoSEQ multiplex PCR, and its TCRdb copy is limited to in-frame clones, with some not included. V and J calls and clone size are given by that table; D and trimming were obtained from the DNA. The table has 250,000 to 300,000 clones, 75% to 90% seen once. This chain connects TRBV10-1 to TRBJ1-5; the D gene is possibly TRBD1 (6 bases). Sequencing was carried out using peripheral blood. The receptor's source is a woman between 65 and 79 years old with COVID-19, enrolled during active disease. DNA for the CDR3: TGCGCCAGCAGCCGCGGGGGCGGCCAGCCCCAGCATTTT. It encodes CASSRGGGQPQHF.